Listed below are T cell receptor beta chains from one sample, sequenced in a study of blood T cell repertoires in COVID-19. The method was immunoSEQ multiplex PCR; TCRdb's version includes in-frame clones alone and lacks a portion of them. This sample yields about 68,000 clones, of which roughly 90% are seen a single time; less than 9% belongs to the top ten. Sequenced sample: peripheral blood. The receptors were sampled from a man aged 40-55 years with COVID-19, enrolled during active disease. Both conserved end residues are trimmed from each CDR3. Fields, in order: J gene, D gene, V gene, CDR3 protein. The D gene is left open where the match is weak.

>TRBJ2-7|TRBD1|TRBV4-1
ASSQNQGARSYEQY
>TRBJ1-5|TRBD1|TRBV10-3
AIRQGLNQPQH
>TRBJ1-5|.|TRBV2
ASSEQGNQPQH
>TRBJ1-3|TRBD1|TRBV10-3
AISGQGRNTIY
>TRBJ1-1|.|TRBV27
ASSPIAAYSFGTEAF
>TRBJ2-7|.|TRBV6-6
ASSYPPGYEQY
>TRBJ1-3|TRBD1|TRBV10-3
AILDRGLAGNTIY
>TRBJ1-2|.|TRBV7-7
ASSFWEGNYGYT
>TRBJ2-5|TRBD1|TRBV30
AWSGDSTQETQY
>TRBJ2-7|.|TRBV5-6
ASSGDISYEQY
>TRBJ1-3|.|TRBV6-5
ASGQSSGNTIY
>TRBJ2-5|.|TRBV4-1
ASSQSRGSGETQY
>TRBJ2-7|TRBD1|TRBV6-5
ASSYDRVGEQY